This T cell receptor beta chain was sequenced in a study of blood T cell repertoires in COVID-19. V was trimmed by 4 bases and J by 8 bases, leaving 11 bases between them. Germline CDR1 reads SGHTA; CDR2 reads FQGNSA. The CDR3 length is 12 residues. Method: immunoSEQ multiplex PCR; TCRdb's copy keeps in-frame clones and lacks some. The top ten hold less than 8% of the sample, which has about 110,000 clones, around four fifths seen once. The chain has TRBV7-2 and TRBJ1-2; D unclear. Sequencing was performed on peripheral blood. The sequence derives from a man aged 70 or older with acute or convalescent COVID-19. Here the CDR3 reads CASSYRSGGYTF. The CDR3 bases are TGTGCCAGCAGCTATCGATCAGGCGGCTACACCTTC.